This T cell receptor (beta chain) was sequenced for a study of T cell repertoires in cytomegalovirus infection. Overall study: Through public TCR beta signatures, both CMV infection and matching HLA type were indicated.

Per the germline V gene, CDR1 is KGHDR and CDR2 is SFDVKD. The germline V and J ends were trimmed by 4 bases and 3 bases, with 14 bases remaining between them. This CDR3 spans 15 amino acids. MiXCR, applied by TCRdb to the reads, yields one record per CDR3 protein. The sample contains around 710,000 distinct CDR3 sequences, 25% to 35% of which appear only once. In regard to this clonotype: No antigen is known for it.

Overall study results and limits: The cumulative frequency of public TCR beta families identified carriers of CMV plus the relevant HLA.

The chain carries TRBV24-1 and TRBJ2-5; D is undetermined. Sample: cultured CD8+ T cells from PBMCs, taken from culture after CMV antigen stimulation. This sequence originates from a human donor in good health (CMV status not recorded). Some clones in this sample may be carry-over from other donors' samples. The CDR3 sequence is CATSDPDESKETQYF. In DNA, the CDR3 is TGTGCCACCAGTGACCCAGATGAGAGCAAAGAGACCCAGTACTTC.